Its frequency marks the clone carrying this T cell receptor beta chain as medium-sized (0.01 to 0.1%). Its antigen is unknown. This sample stems from a study of T cells expressing NK-cell markers. About the study: In the group of eight sequenced donors, seven were HCMV-seropositive and one was seronegative. Broader study findings: Also leading the CD3+CD56-NKG2C+ fraction in a few donors were these clonotypes. Whether the expanded NKG2C+ T cell clones recognized HCMV remained unclear.

A 5'RACE template switching approach incorporating UMIs was used to make TCR beta cDNA. TCRdb reprocessed the 5' RACE reads; each CDR3 protein has one entry and no DNA is given. This table lists a few thousand distinct CDR3 sequences. This CDR3 is 14 amino acids long. Germline-derived CDR1 and CDR2 are SQVTM and ANQGSEA. The chain employs TRBV29-1 and TRBJ2-7; TCRdb's assignment of TRBD1 cannot be checked, as there is no DNA. Specimen: blood T cells: a sorted CD56 or NKG2C T cell subset, CD4+ or CD8+ T cells, or bulk PBMC T cells (not recorded which). This TCR derives from a man between 18 and 35 years old in good health. This CDR3 reads CSVESSQAVDEQYF.